The TCR beta chain under discussion was sequenced for a study of blood T cell repertoires in COVID-19. The V gene end was trimmed by 0 bases and the J gene end by 5 bases; junction bases not matched to a gene: 8. This CDR3 comprises 16 residues. Germline V CDR1 and CDR2: MNHEY, SVGEGT. Only in-frame clones appear in the TCRdb table, and some are missing; sequencing was by immunoSEQ multiplex PCR. The profile shows about 150,000 clones, approximately 85% of them singletons. This sequence originates from a man aged 60 to 69 with COVID-19, enrolled during active disease. The gene calls are TRBV6-2 or TRBV6-3 and TRBJ2-5; TRBD1 aligns across 8 bases. The sequencing input was peripheral blood. DNA of the CDR3: TGTGCCAGCAGTTACTCGAAGACAGGGGTGGAGGAGACCCAGTACTTC. It yields the protein CASSYSKTGVEETQYF.